Following are 9 T cell receptor beta chains from one sample sequenced in a study of shared clonotypes between healthy human individuals. Clones were sequenced by immunoSEQ multiplex PCR, and TCRdb holds only the in-frame ones, with some missing. Of 1.4 million to 1.5 million clones listed, roughly 95% were seen once; the top ten hold about 1%. What was sequenced was naive CD4+ T cells sorted from blood. The sample's subset: CD45RA+ positively selected. These receptors all come from a man younger than 40 in good health.

The chain joins TRBV15 to TRBJ1-1; D call uncertain. Between the trimmed V and J ends, which lost 0 bases and 4 bases, there was a span of 12 bases. This CDR3 spans 15 amino acids. Germline CDR1 LNHNV, CDR2 YYDKDF (reference sequence). The CDR3 DNA sequence: TGTGCCACCAGCAGAGAGAAGGAGGGTATCACTGAAGCTTTCTTT. Encoded protein: CATSREKEGITEAFF.

The chain joins TRBV7-2 to TRBJ2-3; no reliable D call. Germline V lookup: CDR1 SGHTA, CDR2 FQGNSA. Trimming took off 5 bases at V and 4 bases at J, with 10 bases between the two ends. This CDR3 is built from 13 residues. CDR3 protein: CASSRERADTQYF. In DNA, the CDR3 is TGTGCCAGCAGCCGAGAAAGGGCAGATACGCAGTATTTT.

The CDR3 loop reads CASSEAGDTEAFF. CDR3 nucleotide sequence: TGTGCCAGCAGTGAGGCGGGTGACACTGAAGCTTTCTTT. This chain connects TRBV2 to TRBJ1-1; D is ambiguous. The CDR3 extends over 13 amino acids. The V end lost 3 bases, the J end lost 3 bases, and 8 bases lay between the germline ends. CDR1 and CDR2 from the germline V gene are SNHLY and FYNNEI.

The rearrangement links TRBV19 to TRBJ2-1; 7 nucleotides line up with TRBD2. Germline values: CDR1 LNHDA, CDR2 SQIVND (reference sequence). Trimming removed 6 bases from V and 7 bases from J; junction bases left unmatched: 15. The CDR3 is 16 amino acids. The CDR3, as DNA: TGTGCCAGTAGGGGGGAAGGACTAGTATCGAAAAATGAGCAGTTCTTC. Encoded protein: CASRGEGLVSKNEQFF.

This clone appeared a single time. The chain couples TRBV2 to TRBJ2-7; no reliable D call. Trimming shortened V by 3 bases and J by 0 bases, and 9 bases separated the two germline ends. The CDR3 runs 14 residues. Germline V gives CDR1 SNHLY, CDR2 FYNNEI. The CDR3 is CASSDHRTSYEQYF. CDR3 nucleotides: TGTGCCAGCAGTGACCACCGGACCTCCTACGAGCAGTACTTC.

This chain's CDR3 is CASSLVTGGDTGDTQYF. The CDR3 DNA sequence: TGTGCCAGCAGCTTAGTTACAGGGGGTGACACAGGAGATACGCAGTATTTT. The chain is built from TRBV7-2 and TRBJ2-3, with 8 nucleotides matching TRBD1. Germline loops: CDR1 SGHTA, CDR2 FQGNSA. V was pared by 1 base and J by 5 bases, with 11 bases of the junction left unmatched. The CDR3 is made up of 17 amino acids.

This chain uses TRBV18 with TRBJ2-7, with D possibly TRBD1 on 6 matching bases. CDR3 length: 16 amino acids. The V and J ends lost 1 base and 6 bases respectively, with 19 bases between them. Looked up from germline, CDR1 is KGHSH and CDR2 is LQKENI. CDR3 in DNA: TGTGCCAGCTCACCACTAGGGGCAGGGGATACCGCCGAGCAGTACTTC. Amino acids: CASSPLGAGDTAEQYF.

J is TRBJ2-1 and V is TRBV7-9, with 12 bases matching TRBD2. The CDR3 runs to 17 residues. CDR1 and CDR2 from the germline V gene are SEHNR and FQNEAQ (reference sequence). Trimming took 1 base from V and 4 from J; bases not matched to a gene: 5. DNA for the CDR3: TGTGCCAGCAGCTTAGGAGGACTAGCGGGGAAGTACAATGAGCAGTTCTTC. Its translation: CASSLGGLAGKYNEQFF. The whole variable domain, remainder taken from reference TRBV7-9 and TRBJ2-1, is DTGVSQNPRHKITKRGQNVTFRCDPISEHNRLYWYRQTLGQGPEFLTYFQNEAQLEKSRLLSDRFSAERPKGSFSTLEIQRTEQGDSAMYLCASSLGGLAGKYNEQFFGPGTRLTVL.

The chain joins TRBV5-5 to TRBJ1-2; 10 positions match TRBD1. Germline V gene data show CDR1 as SGHKS and CDR2 as YYEKEE (reference sequence). V shed 4 bases, J shed 7 bases, and the junction held 7 bases outside the gene matches. The CDR3 is 14 amino acids. The CDR3 is CASSVGGQGSGYTF. CDR3 nucleotides: TGTGCCAGCAGCGTAGGGGGACAGGGGTCTGGCTACACCTTC.